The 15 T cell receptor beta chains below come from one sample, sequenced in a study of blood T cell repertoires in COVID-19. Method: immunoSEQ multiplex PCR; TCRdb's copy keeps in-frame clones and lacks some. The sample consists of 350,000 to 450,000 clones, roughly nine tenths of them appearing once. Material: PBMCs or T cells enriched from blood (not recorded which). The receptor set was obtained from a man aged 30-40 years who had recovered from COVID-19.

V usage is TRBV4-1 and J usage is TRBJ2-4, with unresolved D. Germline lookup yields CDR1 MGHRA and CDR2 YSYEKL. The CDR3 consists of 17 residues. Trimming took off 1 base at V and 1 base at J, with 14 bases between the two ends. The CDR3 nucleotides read TGCGCCAGCAGCCAAGCCCACCTCCGAAGCGCCAAAAACATTCAGTACTTC. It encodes CASSQAHLRSAKNIQYF.

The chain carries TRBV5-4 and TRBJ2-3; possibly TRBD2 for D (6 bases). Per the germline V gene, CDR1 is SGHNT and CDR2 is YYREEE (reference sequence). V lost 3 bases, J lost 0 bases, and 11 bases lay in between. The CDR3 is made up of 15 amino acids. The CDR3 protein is CASSSGLPSTDTQYF. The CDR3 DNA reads TGTGCCAGCAGCTCTGGACTACCTAGCACAGATACGCAGTATTTT.

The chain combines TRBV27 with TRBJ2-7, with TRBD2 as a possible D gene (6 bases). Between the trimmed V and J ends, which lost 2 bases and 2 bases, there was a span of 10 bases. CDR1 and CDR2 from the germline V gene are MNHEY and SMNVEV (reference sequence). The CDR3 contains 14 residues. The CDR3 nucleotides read TGTGCCAGCAGTTTAAGGCCTAGCGCCTACGAGCAGTACTTC. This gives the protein CASSLRPSAYEQYF.

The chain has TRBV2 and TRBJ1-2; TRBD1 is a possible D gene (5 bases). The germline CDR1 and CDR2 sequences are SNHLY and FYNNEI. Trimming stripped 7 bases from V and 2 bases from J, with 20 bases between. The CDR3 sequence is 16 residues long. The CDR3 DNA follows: TGTGCCAGCATCCAAGCGCTGGGGAAGGGGAACTATGGCTACACCTTC. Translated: CASIQALGKGNYGYTF. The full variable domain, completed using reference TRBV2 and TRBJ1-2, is EPEVTQTPSHQVTQMGQEVILRCVPISNHLYFYWYRQILGQKVEFLVSFYNNEISEKSEIFDDQFSVERPDGSNFTLKIRSTKLEDSAMYFCASIQALGKGNYGYTFGSGTRLTVV.

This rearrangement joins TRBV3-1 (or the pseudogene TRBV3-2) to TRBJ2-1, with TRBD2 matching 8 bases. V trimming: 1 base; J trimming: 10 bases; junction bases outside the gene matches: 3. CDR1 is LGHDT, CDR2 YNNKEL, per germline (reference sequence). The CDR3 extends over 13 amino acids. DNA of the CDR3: TGTGCCAGCAGCCAAGTGTTAGCGGGAGAGCAGTTCTTC. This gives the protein CASSQVLAGEQFF.

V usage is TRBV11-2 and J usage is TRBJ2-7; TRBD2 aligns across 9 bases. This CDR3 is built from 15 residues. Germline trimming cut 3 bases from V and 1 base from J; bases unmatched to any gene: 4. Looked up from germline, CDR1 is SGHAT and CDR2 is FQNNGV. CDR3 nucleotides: TGTGCCAGCAGCTTGGGGCTAGCGGGATCCTACGAGCAGTACTTC. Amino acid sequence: CASSLGLAGSYEQYF.

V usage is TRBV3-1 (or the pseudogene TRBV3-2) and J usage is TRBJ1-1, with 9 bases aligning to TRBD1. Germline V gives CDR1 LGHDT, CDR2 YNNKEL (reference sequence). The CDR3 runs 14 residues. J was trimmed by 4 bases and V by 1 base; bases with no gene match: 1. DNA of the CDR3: TGTGCCAGCAGCCAAGCGACAGGGGGCACTGAAGCTTTCTTT. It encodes CASSQATGGTEAFF.

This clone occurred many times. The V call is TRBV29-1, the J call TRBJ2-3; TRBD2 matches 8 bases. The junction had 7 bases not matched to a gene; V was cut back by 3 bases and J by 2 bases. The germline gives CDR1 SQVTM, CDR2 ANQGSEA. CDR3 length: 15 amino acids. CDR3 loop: CSVDTSGGFTDTQYF. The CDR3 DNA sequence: TGCAGCGTTGATACAAGCGGGGGCTTCACAGATACGCAGTATTTT.

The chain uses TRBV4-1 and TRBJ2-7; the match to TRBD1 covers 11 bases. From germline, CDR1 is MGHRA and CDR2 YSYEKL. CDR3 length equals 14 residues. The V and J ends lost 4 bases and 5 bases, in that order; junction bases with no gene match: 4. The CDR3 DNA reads TGCGCCAGCAGCCCGGGACAGGGGGACGACGAGCAGTACTTC. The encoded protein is CASSPGQGDDEQYF.

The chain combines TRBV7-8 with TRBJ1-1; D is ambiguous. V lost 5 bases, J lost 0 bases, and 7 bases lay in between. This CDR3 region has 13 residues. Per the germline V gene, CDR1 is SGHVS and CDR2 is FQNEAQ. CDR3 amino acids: CASSLQVNTEAFF. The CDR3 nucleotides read TGTGCCAGCAGCCTGCAGGTGAACACTGAAGCTTTCTTT.

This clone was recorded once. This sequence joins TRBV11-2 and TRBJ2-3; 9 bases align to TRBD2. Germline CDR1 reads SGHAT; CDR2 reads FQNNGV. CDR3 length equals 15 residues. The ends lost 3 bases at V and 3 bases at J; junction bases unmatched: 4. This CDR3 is CASSLIAGDTDTQYF. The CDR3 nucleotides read TGTGCCAGCAGCTTGATAGCGGGAGATACAGATACGCAGTATTTT.

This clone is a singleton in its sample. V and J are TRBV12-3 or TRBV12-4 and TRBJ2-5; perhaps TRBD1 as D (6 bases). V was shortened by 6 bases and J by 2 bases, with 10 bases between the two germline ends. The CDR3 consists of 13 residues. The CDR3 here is CASSHRVQETQYF. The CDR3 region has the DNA TGTGCCAGCAGCCACAGGGTACAAGAGACCCAGTACTTC.

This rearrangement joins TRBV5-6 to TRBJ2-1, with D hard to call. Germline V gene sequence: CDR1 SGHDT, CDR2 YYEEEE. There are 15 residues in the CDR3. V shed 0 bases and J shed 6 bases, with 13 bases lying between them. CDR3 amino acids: CASSLDSLFGNEQFF. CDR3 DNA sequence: TGTGCCAGCAGCTTGGACTCACTTTTCGGCAATGAGCAGTTCTTC.

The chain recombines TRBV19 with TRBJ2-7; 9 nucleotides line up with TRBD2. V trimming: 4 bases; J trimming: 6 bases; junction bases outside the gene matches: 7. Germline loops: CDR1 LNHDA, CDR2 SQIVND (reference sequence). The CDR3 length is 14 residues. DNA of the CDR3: TGTGCCAGTAGTACCTTAGCGGGAGATCTCGAGCAGTACTTC. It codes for CASSTLAGDLEQYF.

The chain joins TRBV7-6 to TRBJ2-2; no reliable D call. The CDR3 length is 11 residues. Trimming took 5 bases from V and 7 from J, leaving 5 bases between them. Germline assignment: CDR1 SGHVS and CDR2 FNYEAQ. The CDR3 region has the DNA TGTGCCAGCAGCCCAGGCGGGGAGCTGTTTTTT. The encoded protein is CASSPGGELFF.